Listed here is a single T cell receptor beta chain. This sample is part of a study of blood T cell repertoires in COVID-19. Germline V gives CDR1 SGHTA, CDR2 FQGNSA. The CDR3 spans 16 residues. The V gene end was trimmed by 1 base and the J gene end by 6 bases; junction bases not matched to a gene: 2. Original methodology: From reference gene primer amplification, estimates of nucleated cell counts were derived. Generated by immunoSEQ multiplex PCR, the TCRdb table keeps only in-frame clones and is missing some. V, J and clone size were drawn from that table, and D and trimming were deduced from the DNA. The sample contains about 190,000 clones, 75% to 90% of which appear only once.

V gene TRBV7-2 combines with J gene TRBJ2-1; 14 bases match TRBD2. Sequenced input: peripheral blood. This clonotype originated in a man aged 25-40 years with acute or convalescent COVID-19. In DNA form, the CDR3 reads TGTGCCAGCAGCTTAGGTGGACTAGCGGGGGGCAATGAGCAGTTCTTC. Translated, it gives CASSLGGLAGGNEQFF.